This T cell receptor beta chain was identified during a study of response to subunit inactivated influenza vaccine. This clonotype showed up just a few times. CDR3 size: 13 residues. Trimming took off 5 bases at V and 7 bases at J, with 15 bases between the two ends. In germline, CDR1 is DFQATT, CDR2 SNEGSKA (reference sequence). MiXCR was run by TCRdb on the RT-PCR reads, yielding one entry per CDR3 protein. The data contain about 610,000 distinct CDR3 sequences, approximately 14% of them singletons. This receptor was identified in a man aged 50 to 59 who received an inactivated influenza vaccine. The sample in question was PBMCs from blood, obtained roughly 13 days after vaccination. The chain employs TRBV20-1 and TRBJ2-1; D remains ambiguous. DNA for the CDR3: TGCAGTGCTTTTTCTCTTTTGGTTAATGAGCAGTTCTTC. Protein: CSAFSLLVNEQFF.